The 17 T cell receptor beta chains below all came from one sample that was sequenced in a study of T-cell reconstitution after alpha-beta-depleted transplantation in children. For TCRbeta, the library was prepared with unique molecular identifiers. TCRdb re-called the PCR reads with MiXCR, one entry per CDR3 protein. The top ten clones hold over 2% of a sample with 200,000 to 250,000 distinct CDR3 sequences, approximately 12% of them seen once. Specimen: PBMCs from the stem cell graft donor, collected from the stem cell graft. The receptors originated from a human donor who donated a stem cell graft to a child with acute lymphoblastic leukemia.

The genes are TRBV4-3 and TRBJ2-1, with D uncertain. V lost 0 bases to trimming and J lost 9 bases, with 12 bases between them. This CDR3 has 14 residues. The germline gives CDR1 LGHNA, CDR2 YSLEER. CDR3 protein: CASSQDWSLGEQFF. CDR3 nucleotides: TGCGCCAGCAGCCAAGATTGGTCTTTGGGTGAGCAGTTCTTC.

As for this clonotype: A read error is possible here, since a much larger clone lies one base away. The chain uses TRBV9 and TRBJ1-2; tentative D call: TRBD1 (6 bases). Per germline, CDR1 SGDLS and CDR2 YYNGEE. This CDR3 contains 16 residues. V shed 4 bases and J shed 3 bases, with 19 bases lying between them. This chain's CDR3 is CASSPGTWVFDYGYTF. The CDR3 DNA reads TGTGCCAGCAGCCCCGGGACATGGGTTTTCGACTATGGCTACACCTTC.

The table lists this clonotype with many counts. The J gene is TRBJ2-1, the V gene TRBV5-6; D is perhaps TRBD2 (5 bases). The germline CDR1 and CDR2 sequences are SGHDT and YYEEEE. The CDR3 is made up of 12 amino acids. Trimming removed 0 bases from V and 10 bases from J, with 8 bases in between. This CDR3 is CASSLVRGEQFF. In DNA, the CDR3 is TGTGCCAGCAGCTTGGTGAGAGGGGAGCAGTTCTTC.

J is TRBJ2-1 and V is TRBV7-2; tentatively, D is TRBD1 or TRBD2 (5 bases each). The V end lost 0 bases, the J end lost 10 bases, and 10 bases lay between the germline ends. Germline V gives CDR1 SGHTA, CDR2 FQGNSA. The CDR3 extends over 13 amino acids. The CDR3 reads CASSLAGTREQFF. DNA for the CDR3: TGTGCCAGCAGCTTAGCAGGGACGCGAGAGCAGTTCTTC.

Ten or more counts support this clonotype. CDR3 in DNA: TGTGCCAGCAGCTTGCCCCCAGGGGGCAATGAGCAGTTCTTC. Protein: CASSLPPGGNEQFF. The gene calls are TRBV7-9 and TRBJ2-1; TRBD1 matches at 7 bases. Per germline, CDR1 SEHNR and CDR2 FQNEAQ (reference sequence). V lost 3 bases to trimming and J lost 6 bases; unmatched junction nucleotides: 5. CDR3 size: 14 residues. The variable domain in full, with the rest retrieved from reference TRBV7-9 and TRBJ2-1, is DTGVSQNPRHKITKRGQNVTFRCDPISEHNRLYWYRQTLGQGPEFLTYFQNEAQLEKSRLLSDRFSAERPKGSFSTLEIQRTEQGDSAMYLCASSLPPGGNEQFFGPGTRLTVL.

This clonotype was picked up a small number of times. The V call is TRBV27, the J call TRBJ2-6; 7 bases are shared with TRBD2. The CDR3 runs to 19 residues. The V segment lost 3 bases and the J segment 0 bases; nucleotides outside the gene matches: 11. CDR1 and CDR2 (germline): MNHEY, SMNVEV (reference sequence). The CDR3 sequence: CASSFGPGSGNSGANVLTF. In DNA, the CDR3 is TGTGCCAGCAGTTTTGGGCCCGGGAGCGGGAACTCTGGGGCCAACGTCCTGACTTTC.

This clonotype was counted ten times or more. This chain uses TRBV6-5 with TRBJ1-1; 7 nucleotides align to TRBD1. With 2 bases clipped from V and 5 bases from J, the junction kept 8 bases outside the gene matches. Germline loops: CDR1 MNHEY, CDR2 SVGAGI. The CDR3 runs to 15 residues. CDR3: CASSYGIQGGTEAFF. The CDR3 DNA is TGTGCCAGCAGTTACGGGATCCAGGGGGGTACTGAAGCTTTCTTT.

J is TRBJ1-5 and V is TRBV20-1, with 7 positions matching TRBD1. The CDR3 totals 14 residues. The germline gives CDR1 DFQATT, CDR2 SNEGSKA (reference sequence). The V segment lost 2 bases and the J segment 5 bases; nucleotides outside the gene matches: 6. CDR3 in amino acids: CSARRQGVDQPQHF. The CDR3 nucleotides read TGCAGTGCTAGAAGACAGGGAGTCGATCAGCCCCAGCATTTT.

This clonotype was recorded at least ten times. The junction does not match germline at one end; this may be a read error. This rearrangement joins TRBV11-1 to TRBJ1-2; 7 bases fit TRBD1. This CDR3 is built from 17 residues. CDR1 is SGHAT, CDR2 FQDESV, per germline (reference sequence). The CDR3 is CPSSARDSPSPGYGYTF. The CDR3 DNA reads as TGTCCCAGCAGCGCACGGGACAGCCCCAGCCCCGGGTATGGCTACACCTTC.

This clonotype has a count of ten or more. The rearrangement links TRBV5-1 to TRBJ2-7; D unresolved. Germline values: CDR1 SGHRS, CDR2 YFSETQ. CDR3 size: 15 residues. Trimming left V 3 bases short and J 2 bases short, with 15 bases between. CDR3 nucleotide sequence: TGCGCCAGCAGCTCGTCGGAATCCAATCCCTACGAGCAGTACTTC. Protein: CASSSSESNPYEQYF.

This clonotype has ten or more counts. The chain combines TRBV29-1 with TRBJ1-2, with D tentatively TRBD1 (5 bases). V was shortened by 1 base and J by 4 bases, with 13 bases between the two germline ends. Germline V gene lookup returns CDR1 SQVTM and CDR2 ANQGSEA. The CDR3 has 14 residues. The DNA of the CDR3 is TGCAGCGTTGAAGGGGGCAGGCGAGGCTATGGCTACACCTTC. Protein: CSVEGGRRGYGYTF.

This clonotype came up many times. The rearrangement links TRBV7-2 to TRBJ2-7, with TRBD1 identical over 10 bases. The CDR3 consists of 17 residues. V dropped 4 bases and J dropped 0; count of bases not matched to a gene: 9. CDR1 and CDR2 (germline): SGHTA, FQGNSA. The CDR3 here is CASSWMAGTGVSYEQYF. Written as DNA, the CDR3 is TGTGCCAGCAGCTGGATGGCCGGGACAGGGGTCTCCTACGAGCAGTACTTC.

The table lists this clonotype with many counts. J is TRBJ2-4 and V is TRBV28; either TRBD1 or TRBD2 may fit D (5 bases each). V lost 5 bases and J lost 0, with 11 bases in between. In germline, CDR1 is MDHEN, CDR2 SYDVKM. CDR3 length: 15 amino acids. CDR3 nucleotides: TGTGCCAGCAGTCCCCGGGGCGGAGCCAAAAACATTCAGTACTTC. Translating it yields CASSPRGGAKNIQYF. Looking up the rest from reference TRBV28 and TRBJ2-4 gives the full variable domain: DVKVTQSSRYLVKRTGEKVFLECVQDMDHENMFWYRQDPGLGLRLIYFSYDVKMKEKGDIPEGYSVSREKKERFSLILESASTNQTSMYLCASSPRGGAKNIQYFGAGTRLSVL.

The sample holds many counts of this clonotype. This chain uses TRBV20-1 with TRBJ1-1; the D gene is possibly TRBD1 (5 bases). The CDR3 loop spans 12 amino acids. The germline CDR1 and CDR2 sequences are DFQATT and SNEGSKA (reference sequence). V was pared by 6 bases and J by 1 base, with 9 bases between. The CDR3 bases are TGCAGTGCGAGACAGCCGAACACTGAAGCTTTCTTT. Residues: CSARQPNTEAFF.

This clonotype has at least ten counts. The chain has TRBV2 and TRBJ2-4; 7 nucleotides line up with TRBD1. J was trimmed by 6 bases and V by 7 bases; bases with no gene match: 6. The germline CDR1 and CDR2 sequences are SNHLY and FYNNEI. The CDR3 has 13 residues. CDR3 region: CASTEYRGNIQYF. The CDR3 DNA is TGTGCCAGCACAGAGTACAGGGGAAACATTCAGTACTTC. Complete variable domain (other parts from reference TRBV2 and TRBJ2-4): EPEVTQTPSHQVTQMGQEVILRCVPISNHLYFYWYRQILGQKVEFLVSFYNNEISEKSEIFDDQFSVERPDGSNFTLKIRSTKLEDSAMYFCASTEYRGNIQYFGAGTRLSVL.

This clonotype has a count of ten or more. The rearrangement joins TRBV10-3 to TRBJ2-1, with 12 bases matching TRBD1. From germline, CDR1 is ENHRY and CDR2 SYGVKD. The V gene end was trimmed by 3 bases and the J gene end by 9 bases; junction bases not matched to a gene: 3. The CDR3 runs 14 residues. CDR3 DNA: TGTGCCATCAGTGAAGGGACAGGGGGCACTGAGCAGTTCTTC. This translates into CAISEGTGGTEQFF.

This clonotype has ten or more counts. The J gene is TRBJ2-1, the V gene TRBV29-1; D not certain. The CDR3 loop spans 11 amino acids. V was pared by 5 bases and J by 5 bases, with 7 bases between. Germline V gene lookup returns CDR1 SQVTM and CDR2 ANQGSEA. CDR3 nucleotides: TGCAGCGTTTGGGCGGACAATGAGCAGTTCTTC. As protein: CSVWADNEQFF.